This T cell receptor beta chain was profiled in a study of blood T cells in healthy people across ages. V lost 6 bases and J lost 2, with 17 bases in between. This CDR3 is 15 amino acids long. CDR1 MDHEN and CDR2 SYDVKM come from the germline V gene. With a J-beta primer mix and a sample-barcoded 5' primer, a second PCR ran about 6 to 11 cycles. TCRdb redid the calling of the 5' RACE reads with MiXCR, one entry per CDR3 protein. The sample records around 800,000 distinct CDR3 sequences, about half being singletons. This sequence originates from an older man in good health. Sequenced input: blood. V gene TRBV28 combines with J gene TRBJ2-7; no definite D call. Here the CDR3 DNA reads TGTGCCAGCAGACCACAAGGATGGCTGACCTACGAGCAGTACTTC. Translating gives CASRPQGWLTYEQYF.